Listed below are T cell receptor beta chains from one sample, sequenced in a study of T cell responses to AZD1222 COVID-19 vaccine. This table comes from immunoSEQ multiplex PCR, and its TCRdb copy is limited to in-frame clones, with some not included. The table shows 150,000 or so clones, with approximately 92% occurring only once. The sample was peripheral blood, taken on day 0 of AZD1222 vaccination. These receptors were collected from an adult in good health. CDR3s include the opening cysteine and the closing phenylalanine or tryptophan. The D gene is left open where the match is weak.

d_gene | j_gene | v_gene | CDR3nt | CDR3aa
. | TRBJ2-2 | TRBV5-6 | TGTGCCAGCAGCTCTACCACCACCGGGGAGCTGTTTTTT | CASSSTTTGELFF
TRBD2 | TRBJ2-7 | TRBV2 | TGTGCCAGCAGAATAGCGGGGGGGTACGAGCAGTACTTC | CASRIAGGYEQYF
. | TRBJ2-3 | TRBV24-1 | TGTGCCACCAGTGATTTGCAGCAGTCCACAGATACGCAGTATTTT | CATSDLQQSTDTQYF
TRBD2 | TRBJ2-7 | TRBV7-9 | TGTGCCAGCAGCTTAGGACTAGCGGCCTACGAGCAGTACTTC | CASSLGLAAYEQYF
. | TRBJ1-4 | TRBV6-5 | TGTGCCAGTTCAGGGTCAACGGCTGAAAAACTGTTTTTT | CASSGSTAEKLFF
TRBD1 | TRBJ2-3 | TRBV7-9 | TGTGCCAGCACCCCCCGACAGGGTATCATGGCAGATACGCAGTATTTT | CASTPRQGIMADTQYF
. | TRBJ2-1 | TRBV12-3/TRBV12-4 | TGTGCCAGCAGTGTAACAGCCTACAATGAGCAGTTCTTC | CASSVTAYNEQFF
. | TRBJ2-4 | TRBV7-9 | TGTGCCAGCAGCGGGTCGGGGAGTAGCATTCAGTACTTC | CASSGSGSSIQYF
. | TRBJ2-4 | TRBV6-2/TRBV6-3 | TGTGCCAGCAGTAGACCCGGGGCGACGAATCCCATTCAGTACTTC | CASSRPGATNPIQYF
TRBD2 | TRBJ2-3 | TRBV6-1 | TGTGCCAGCAGTGAATCCATAGCGGGAGGCCGCACAGATACGCAGTATTTT | CASSESIAGGRTDTQYF